Below, one T cell receptor beta chain is given with its context. Specified time point: pretreatment peripheral blood. Peripheral blood mononuclear cells were collected from every patient before and during treatment, yielding between 1 and 8 samples per patient. The data stem from a study of PD-L1 blockade in urothelial cancer. Repertoires were generated with immunoSEQ multiplex PCR, while TCRdb's copy carries only in-frame clones and drops some. The sample has tens of thousands of clones; 80% to 85% are singletons. The CDR3 length is 14 residues. Trimming took off 0 bases at V and 2 bases at J, with 5 bases between the two ends. Per germline, CDR1 SGHRS and CDR2 YFSETQ.

The chain links TRBV5-1 to TRBJ2-2, with D unresolved. Sample: PBMCs, taken around atezolizumab (anti-PD-L1) treatment. The source of this sequence is a woman aged 70-85 years with urothelial cancer. The CDR3 spells CASSLEPNTGELFF. The CDR3, as DNA: TGCGCCAGCAGCTTGGAGCCCAACACCGGGGAGCTGTTTTTT.